This T cell receptor (beta chain) is drawn from a study of Ad26.COV2.S vaccination and SARS-CoV-2 variants. Study as a whole: Of the COV1001 trial arms, the Ad26.COV2.S arm included the donor.

Findings and caveats of the study: Recipients given vaccine exceeded placebo recipients in spike-specific TCR breadth.

Note on this clone: Its antigen remains unknown.

The CDR3 consists of 13 residues. The V gene's germline CDR1 is SGHNT and CDR2 YENEEA. Trimming shortened V by 0 bases and J by 6 bases, and 8 bases separated the two germline ends. The treatment was: roughly 20 received Ad26.COV2.S at low or high dose, single or two shots; a few received placebo; per-sample allocation not given. It was on day 63 after the first vaccine or placebo injection that samples were taken. Donor was an adult aged 18-55 years in Boston. TCRdb's copy holds only in-frame clones and misses some; the assay was immunoSEQ multiplex PCR. The repertoire has around 450,000 clones, roughly 87% of them found once; the top ten carry over 2.5%.

The sequencing here drew on peripheral blood, taken in a trial of Ad26.COV2.S vaccine versus placebo. The J gene is TRBJ1-1, the V gene TRBV11-3; D might be TRBD1 (6 bases). This sequence originates from a person between 18 and 65 years old who received the Ad26.COV2.S COVID-19 vaccine or a placebo. The CDR3 DNA sequence: TGTGCCAGCAGCTTAGAGGAGGGGGCTGAAGCTTTCTTT. It specifies CASSLEEGAEAFF. The full variable domain, in which reference TRBV11-3 and TRBJ1-1 provide the parts outside the CDR3, is EAGVVQSPRYKIIEKKQPVAFWCNPISGHNTLYWYLQNLGQGPELLIRYENEEAVDDSQLPKDRFSAERLKGVDSTLKIQPAELGDSAVYLCASSLEEGAEAFFGQGTRLTVV.